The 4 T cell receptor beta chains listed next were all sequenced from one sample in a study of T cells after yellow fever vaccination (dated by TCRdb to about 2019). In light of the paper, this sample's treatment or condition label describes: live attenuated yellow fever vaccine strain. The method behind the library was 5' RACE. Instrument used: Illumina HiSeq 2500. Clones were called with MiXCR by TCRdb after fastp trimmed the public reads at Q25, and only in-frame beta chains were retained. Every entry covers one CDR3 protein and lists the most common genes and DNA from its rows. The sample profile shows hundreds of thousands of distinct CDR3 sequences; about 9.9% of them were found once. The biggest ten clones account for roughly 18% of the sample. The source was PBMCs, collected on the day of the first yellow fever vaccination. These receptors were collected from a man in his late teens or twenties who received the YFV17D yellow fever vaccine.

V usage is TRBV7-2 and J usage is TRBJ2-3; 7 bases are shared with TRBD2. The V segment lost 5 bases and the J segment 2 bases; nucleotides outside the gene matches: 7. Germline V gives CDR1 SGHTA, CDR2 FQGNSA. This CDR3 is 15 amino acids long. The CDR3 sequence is CASSPIGGDTDTQYF. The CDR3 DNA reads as TGTGCCAGCAGCCCAATTGGGGGGGACACAGATACGCAGTATTTT. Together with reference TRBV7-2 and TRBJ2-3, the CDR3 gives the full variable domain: GAGVSQSPSNKVTEKGKDVELRCDPISGHTALYWYRQSLGQGLEFLIYFQGNSAPDKSGLPSDRFSAERTGGSVSTLTIQRTQQEDSAVYLCASSPIGGDTDTQYFGPGTRLTVL.

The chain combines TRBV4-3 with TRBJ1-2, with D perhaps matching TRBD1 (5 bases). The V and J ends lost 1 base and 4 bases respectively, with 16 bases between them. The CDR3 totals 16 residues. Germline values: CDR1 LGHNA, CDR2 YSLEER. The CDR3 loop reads CASSQVMGGNSYGYTF. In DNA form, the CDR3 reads TGCGCCAGCAGCCAAGTCATGGGGGGAAATAGCTATGGCTACACCTTC.

CDR3 protein: CASSGTAANTGELFF. The DNA for the CDR3 is TGTGCCAGCAGTGGGACCGCCGCGAACACCGGGGAGCTGTTTTTT. The chain links TRBV2 to TRBJ2-2; no definite D call. The CDR3 spans 15 residues. Germline V gene sequence: CDR1 SNHLY, CDR2 FYNNEI. Trimming pared 4 bases from V and 0 bases from J, leaving 9 bases between.

CDR3 loop: CASSLGVKVGMSKNIQYF. The CDR3 DNA is TGTGCCAGCAGCTTAGGAGTGAAGGTGGGGATGAGCAAAAACATTCAGTACTTC. The chain employs TRBV7-8 and TRBJ2-4; D not resolved. Trimming took 1 base from V and 3 from J, leaving 19 bases between them. Looked up from germline, CDR1 is SGHVS and CDR2 is FQNEAQ. CDR3 length equals 18 residues.